This T cell receptor (beta chain) derives from a study of T cells in Graves' hyperthyroidism and ophthalmopathy. Source material for PBMCs was less than 12 ml fresh peripheral blood. The study's findings and limits: Most thyroid clonotypes with frequency above 0.001 were detected in blood. Onset of ophthalmopathy came a median around 6.2 months after the model predicted it.

This clonotype came up many times. What it recognizes is unknown. Amplification targeted TCR beta CDR3 regions from RNA transcripts. The study used the HTBI primer set for a first-round RT-PCR of the TCR CDR3. Each CDR3 protein is one row after TCRdb ran MiXCR on the multiplex PCR reads. The sample holds a few hundred thousand distinct CDR3 sequences, 21% seen once. The sequence came from a woman aged 45-65 years with Graves' hyperthyroidism. Sequencing was carried out using blood.

CDR3 region: CASRQPGQGTHEQYF. CDR3 sequence (DNA): TGTGCCAGCAGGCAGCCGGGACAGGGCACCCACGAGCAGTACTTC. This sequence joins TRBV6-2 or TRBV6-3 and TRBJ2-7; 9 nucleotides match TRBD1. Looked up from germline, CDR1 is MNHEY and CDR2 is SVGEGT. The CDR3 has 15 residues. With V trimmed by 6 bases and J by 5 bases, 11 bases remained unmatched.